The 18 T cell receptor beta chains presented below share a single source sample, sequenced in a study of control samples from healthy donors and cancer patients. Sequenced by immunoSEQ multiplex PCR; TCRdb stores in-frame clones only, minus some. The table records approximately 170,000 clones, around 92% of them present only once. The specimen sequenced was blood. The receptor source for this set is a woman in her thirties in good health.

The chain links TRBV6-1 to TRBJ2-3; 12 nucleotides align to TRBD2. The CDR3 has 16 residues. Trimming removed 2 bases from V and 5 bases from J; junction bases left unmatched: 5. Germline assignment: CDR1 MNHNS and CDR2 SASEGT. The CDR3: CASSEQGTSGLDTQYF. The DNA of the CDR3 is TGTGCCAGCAGTGAACAAGGGACTAGCGGGCTAGATACGCAGTATTTT.

The chain employs TRBV19 and TRBJ2-3; D not certain. The CDR3 covers 15 residues. Trimming stripped 5 bases from V and 0 bases from J, with 12 bases between. Per the germline V gene, CDR1 is LNHDA and CDR2 is SQIVND (reference sequence). The CDR3 nucleotides read TGTGCCAGTAGTCCCCAACCGACTAGCACAGATACGCAGTATTTT. It specifies CASSPQPTSTDTQYF.

The chain links TRBV5-5 to TRBJ2-1; no clear D gene. The V gene lost 4 bases and the J gene lost 0 bases, with 11 bases spanning the gap. The CDR3 length is 15 residues. CDR1 is SGHKS and CDR2 is YYEKEE in the germline V gene (reference sequence). CDR3 sequence reads: CASSLSPSSYNEQFF. CDR3 nucleotides: TGTGCCAGCAGCCTTAGCCCCAGCTCCTACAATGAGCAGTTCTTC.

To note about this clone: This sample also contains other DNA sequences that code for the same CDR3. The chain joins TRBV6-5 to TRBJ1-2, with D perhaps matching TRBD1 (5 bases). Trimming cost V 5 bases and J 8 bases, with 12 bases left between them. The CDR3 has 12 residues. Per germline, CDR1 MNHEY and CDR2 SVGAGI. CDR3 amino acids: CASSNSRGGYTF. In nucleotides, the CDR3 is TGTGCCAGCAGTAATTCCCGGGGGGGCTACACCTTC.

Written as DNA, the CDR3 is TGTGCCAGCAGCCGCGGTAGCGGGAGCTCCTACAATGAGCAGTTCTTC. Translation: CASSRGSGSSYNEQFF. V is TRBV14 and J is TRBJ2-1; 9 nucleotides agree with TRBD2. The germline V gene has CDR1 SGHDN and CDR2 FVKESK. This CDR3 comprises 16 residues. The V gene end was trimmed by 4 bases and the J gene end by 0 bases; junction bases not matched to a gene: 4.

V is TRBV29-1 and J is TRBJ1-6; D possibly corresponds to TRBD1 (6 bases). Trimming stripped 5 bases from V and 7 bases from J, with 9 bases between. The CDR3 runs 12 residues. CDR1 and CDR2 (germline): SQVTM, ANQGSEA. The chain's CDR3 is CSVQQGNSPLHF. DNA for the CDR3: TGCAGCGTTCAACAGGGCAATTCACCCCTCCACTTT.

The V call is TRBV6-6, the J call TRBJ1-2; D is unclear. Trimming removed 2 bases from V and 0 bases from J, with 7 bases in between. The CDR3 is 14 amino acids. Germline CDR1 MNHNY, CDR2 SVGAGI (reference sequence). Written as DNA, the CDR3 is TGTGCCAGCAGTTACGGAGAAGCTAACTATGGCTACACCTTC. Its protein product is CASSYGEANYGYTF.

CDR3 residues: CASSFVQGVWSNQPQHF. The CDR3 DNA reads TGTGCCAGCAGTTTCGTACAGGGGGTATGGAGCAATCAGCCCCAGCATTTT. The chain has TRBV27 and TRBJ1-5; 8 bases fit TRBD1. V dropped 3 bases and J dropped 1; count of bases not matched to a gene: 8. The CDR3 consists of 17 residues. Germline V gene data show CDR1 as MNHEY and CDR2 as SMNVEV (reference sequence).

V and J are TRBV9 and TRBJ1-4; 10 bases are a match to TRBD1. V lost 4 bases and J lost 4; bases outside the gene matches: 10. Germline V gene sequence: CDR1 SGDLS, CDR2 YYNGEE. The CDR3 spans 17 residues. The CDR3 here is CASSPGTGEGVNEKLFF. In nucleotides, the CDR3 is TGTGCCAGCAGCCCCGGGACAGGGGAGGGGGTTAATGAAAAACTGTTTTTT.

In regard to this clone: The sample has other DNA sequences that encode this CDR3 too. J is TRBJ2-3 and V is TRBV4-1; the D is unclear. The CDR3 consists of 13 residues. The V and J ends lost 4 bases and 0 bases respectively, with 5 bases between them. Germline assignment: CDR1 MGHRA and CDR2 YSYEKL. For the CDR3, the DNA is TGCGCCAGCAGCCGACCCAGCACAGATACGCAGTATTTT. Its protein product is CASSRPSTDTQYF.

J is TRBJ2-1 and V is TRBV7-9; 15 nucleotides agree with TRBD2. With V trimmed by 0 bases and J by 1 base, 4 bases remained unmatched. CDR3 length: 19 residues. Germline lookup yields CDR1 SEHNR and CDR2 FQNEAQ (reference sequence). CDR3 nucleotides: TGTGCCAGCAGCTTAGCTGGGACTAGCGGGGGGCTTTCCTACAATGAGCAGTTCTTC. Translation gives CASSLAGTSGGLSYNEQFF.

The chain employs TRBV29-1 and TRBJ1-3; TRBD1 is a possible D gene (5 bases). This CDR3 contains 14 residues. Germline V gives CDR1 SQVTM, CDR2 ANQGSEA. V was trimmed by 2 bases and J by 2 bases, leaving 10 bases between them. CDR3 loop: CSVELGRTGNTIYF. The CDR3 bases are TGCAGCGTTGAATTGGGGCGGACTGGAAACACCATATATTTT.

The V gene is TRBV24-1, the J gene TRBJ2-1; unclear D gene. From germline, CDR1 is KGHDR and CDR2 SFDVKD. V lost 4 bases and J 4 bases, leaving 7 bases between the germline ends. CDR3 length: 13 residues. CDR3 amino acids: CATSEDGYNEQFF. CDR3 nucleotides: TGTGCCACCAGTGAGGACGGGTACAATGAGCAGTTCTTC.

CDR3 region: CASSYGNTANYGYTF. CDR3 bases: TGTGCCAGCAGTTACGGAAACACAGCTAACTATGGCTACACCTTC. This chain joins TRBV6-5 and TRBJ1-2; D gene unclear. V was trimmed by 2 bases and J by 0 bases, leaving 10 bases between them. The CDR3 consists of 15 residues. Germline V gene sequence: CDR1 MNHEY, CDR2 SVGAGI.

The chain uses TRBV9 and TRBJ1-5; TRBD1 matches 10 bases. With 0 bases clipped from V and 4 bases from J, the junction kept 1 base outside the gene matches. The CDR3 covers 15 residues. Germline V CDR1 and CDR2: SGDLS, YYNGEE. CDR3: CASSVGTGGNQPQHF. The CDR3 bases are TGTGCCAGCAGCGTAGGGACAGGGGGGAATCAGCCCCAGCATTTT.

The J gene is TRBJ1-4, the V gene TRBV5-1; D not resolved. V lost 4 bases, J lost 0 bases, and 10 bases lay in between. CDR3 length equals 15 residues. Germline CDR1 reads SGHRS; CDR2 reads YFSETQ. CDR3 nucleotide sequence: TGCGCCAGCAGCCCCACTCCTGCAACTAATGAAAAACTGTTTTTT. Encoded protein: CASSPTPATNEKLFF.

The chain carries TRBV10-3 and TRBJ1-1, with D possibly TRBD1 on 5 matching bases. This CDR3 has 15 residues. CDR1 and CDR2 (germline): ENHRY, SYGVKD. The V end was cut by 2 bases, the J end by 1 base, with 11 bases between. The CDR3, as DNA: TGTGCCATCAGTGAGCGGGGCGCGGGGAACACTGAAGCTTTCTTT. Translation: CAISERGAGNTEAFF.

The rearrangement uses TRBV20-1 and TRBJ1-2; maybe TRBD1 (5 bases). Trimming left V 3 bases short and J 0 bases short, with 8 bases between. The CDR3 spans 13 residues. Germline CDR1 is DFQATT and CDR2 is SNEGSKA (reference sequence). The DNA for the CDR3 is TGCAGTGCTAGTTCAGGGCCTAACTATGGCTACACCTTC. Protein sequence: CSASSGPNYGYTF.